This T cell receptor (beta chain) is drawn from a study of blood T cell repertoires in COVID-19. Study overall: T cells, B-cell-depleted T cells, or PBMCs provided the cDNA or gDNA that served as material.

Germline CDR1 reads SEHNR; CDR2 reads FQNEAQ (reference sequence). There are 14 residues in the CDR3. Between the trimmed V and J ends, which lost 0 bases and 2 bases, there was a span of 8 bases. The data were produced by immunoSEQ multiplex PCR, yet TCRdb's version contains in-frame clones alone and is incomplete. The sample shows 380,000 or so clones, approximately 87% of them seen only once. Input material: PBMCs or T cells enriched from blood (not recorded which). The genes are TRBV7-9 and TRBJ2-7; possibly TRBD1 for D (6 bases). The sequence was obtained from a man in his thirties or forties who had recovered from COVID-19. The CDR3 nucleotides read TGTGCCAGCAGCTTAGCGTACAGGGCCTACGAGCAGTACTTC. Translating gives CASSLAYRAYEQYF.